This T cell receptor (beta chain) was captured by sequencing in a study of T cell responses to AZD1222 COVID-19 vaccine. Study-wide results and limits: As reported, nearly half of all spike-specific TCRs target variant regions that are unmutated. Researchers took repertoire samples only after the peak T cell response had come. Donors in the cohort were predominantly white British and more often female, and clonal diversity was possibly underestimated.

On this clone: The antigen remains undetermined.

V shed 0 bases and J shed 4 bases, with 11 bases lying between them. Germline assignment: CDR1 SGHRS and CDR2 YFSETQ. The CDR3 is made up of 15 amino acids. Doses given second, at about 4 or about 12 weeks, were pooled. Produced via immunoSEQ multiplex PCR; TCRdb's table is partial and in-frame only. The data contain around 70,000 clones, about 90% of them seen just once; the ten biggest clones take up roughly 1.3%. The chain recombines TRBV5-1 with TRBJ2-1, with TRBD1 as a possible D gene (5 bases). Sequencing used peripheral blood, obtained 28 days after the second AZD1222 dose. The clonotype was recovered from an adult who received the AZD1222 COVID-19 vaccine. The CDR3 is CASSLEGLGYNEQFF. The CDR3 DNA is TGCGCCAGCAGCTTGGAGGGGCTTGGATACAATGAGCAGTTCTTC.